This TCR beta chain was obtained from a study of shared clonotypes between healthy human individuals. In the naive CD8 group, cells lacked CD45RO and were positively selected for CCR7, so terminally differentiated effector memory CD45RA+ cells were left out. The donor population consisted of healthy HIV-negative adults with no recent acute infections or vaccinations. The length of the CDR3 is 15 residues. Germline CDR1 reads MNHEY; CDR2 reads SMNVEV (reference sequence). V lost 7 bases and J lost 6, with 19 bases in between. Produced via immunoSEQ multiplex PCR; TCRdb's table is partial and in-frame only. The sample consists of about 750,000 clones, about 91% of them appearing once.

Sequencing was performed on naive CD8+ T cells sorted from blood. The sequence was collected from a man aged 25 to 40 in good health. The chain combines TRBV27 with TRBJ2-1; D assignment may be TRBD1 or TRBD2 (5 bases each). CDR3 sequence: CASTPGTSAFNEQFF. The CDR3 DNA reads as TGTGCCAGCACCCCCGGGACGAGCGCGTTCAATGAGCAGTTCTTC.